This is a list of T cell receptor beta chains from one sample in a study of blood T cell repertoires in COVID-19. Produced via immunoSEQ multiplex PCR; TCRdb's table is partial and in-frame only. This sample yields about 130,000 clones, of which 80% to 95% are seen a single time; about 2% belongs to the top ten. The sample consisted of peripheral blood. The receptors shown here come from a man aged 45 to 65 with COVID-19, enrolled during active disease. Both conserved end residues are part of each CDR3. D genes are given only for firm matches. Clone size appears in some rows only: once, few, many, or a class for an expanded clone.

clone_size d_call j_call v_call cdr3_aa cdr3_nt
. . TRBJ2-3 TRBV7-9 CASSPWGDEDTQYF TGTGCCAGCAGCCCTTGGGGGGACGAGGATACGCAGTATTTT
. TRBD2 TRBJ2-3 TRBV10-3 CAITSGNRDTQYF TGTGCCATTACTAGCGGGAATCGAGATACGCAGTATTTT
. TRBD2 TRBJ2-3 TRBV3-1/TRBV3-2 CASSDHSGGATDTQYF TGTGCCAGCAGCGATCATAGCGGGGGGGCCACAGATACGCAGTATTTT
. . TRBJ1-2 TRBV28 CASRIGREVGYTF TGTGCCAGCAGGATAGGGAGGGAAGTGGGCTACACCTTC
. TRBD2 TRBJ2-2 TRBV7-3 CASSLTGEGVGELFF TGTGCCAGCAGCTTAACGGGGGAGGGTGTCGGGGAGCTGTTTTTT
. TRBD2 TRBJ2-1 TRBV6-2/TRBV6-3 CASSSTSTEQFF TGTGCCAGCAGTTCGACTAGCACTGAGCAGTTCTTC
. TRBD1 TRBJ1-5 TRBV28 CASSLWTGTEGNQPQHF TGTGCCAGCAGTTTGTGGACCGGGACAGAGGGGAATCAGCCCCAGCATTTT
. TRBD1 TRBJ1-1 TRBV7-6 CASSLIQDRVTEAFF TGTGCCAGCAGCCTGATACAGGACAGGGTAACTGAAGCTTTCTTT
. TRBD1 TRBJ2-1 TRBV7-8 CASSSDGTAFDEQFF TGTGCCAGCAGCTCCGACGGGACAGCTTTTGATGAGCAGTTCTTC
. . TRBJ1-6 TRBV5-1 CASRRGGGGGSPLHF TGCGCCAGCAGGAGAGGCGGGGGAGGAGGATCACCCCTCCACTTT
. TRBD1 TRBJ2-1 TRBV19 CASRDREKGYNEQFF TGTGCCTCCCGGGACAGGGAAAAGGGGTACAATGAGCAGTTCTTC
. . TRBJ1-5 TRBV6-5 CASSPDGGWGQPQHF TGTGCCAGCAGCCCGGACGGGGGGTGGGGGCAGCCCCAGCATTTT
. . TRBJ2-7 TRBV6-5 CASSYRSGDTSYEQYF TGTGCCAGCAGTTACCGTTCAGGGGACACATCCTACGAGCAGTACTTC
. TRBD2 TRBJ2-5 TRBV28 CASGGGYETQYF TGTGCCAGCGGGGGGGGATACGAGACCCAGTACTTC
. TRBD1 TRBJ1-5 TRBV19 CASRTHGTDYQPQHF TGTGCCAGTAGGACGCACGGGACAGACTATCAGCCCCAGCATTTT
. . TRBJ1-1 TRBV7-2 CASSSWTNMNTEAFF TGTGCCAGCAGCTCATGGACAAACATGAACACTGAAGCTTTCTTT
few . TRBJ2-2 TRBV2 CASSQGFGTGELFF TGTGCCAGTTCCCAGGGCTTTGGCACCGGGGAGCTGTTTTTT
. TRBD1 TRBJ1-4 TRBV6-1 CASSEGTGGYEKLFF TGTGCCAGCAGTGAGGGGACAGGGGGGTACGAAAAACTGTTTTTT
. TRBD1 TRBJ2-1 TRBV27 CASSQIQGVEQFF TGTGCCAGCAGTCAAATACAGGGGGTTGAGCAGTTCTTC
. TRBD2 TRBJ2-5 TRBV9 CASSVGGLAGVEETQYF TGTGCCAGCAGCGTAGGCGGACTAGCGGGAGTCGAGGAGACCCAGTACTTC
. TRBD1 TRBJ2-5 TRBV9 CASSAGGTGAETQYF TGTGCCAGCAGCGCGGGGGGGACAGGGGCCGAGACCCAGTACTTC
. . TRBJ2-1 TRBV3-1/TRBV3-2 CASSPWTPYNEQFF TGTGCCAGCAGCCCTTGGACTCCTTACAATGAGCAGTTCTTC